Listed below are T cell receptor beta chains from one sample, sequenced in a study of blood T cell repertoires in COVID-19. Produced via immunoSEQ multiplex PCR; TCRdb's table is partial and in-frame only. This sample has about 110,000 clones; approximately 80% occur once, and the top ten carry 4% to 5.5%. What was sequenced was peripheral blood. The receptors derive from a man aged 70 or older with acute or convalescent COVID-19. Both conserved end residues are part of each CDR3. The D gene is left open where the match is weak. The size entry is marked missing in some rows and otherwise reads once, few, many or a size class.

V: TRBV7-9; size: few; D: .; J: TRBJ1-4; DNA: TGTGCCAGCAGCTTAGACGGAGAAATAATAAAGCTGTTTTTT; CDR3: CASSLDGEIIKLFF
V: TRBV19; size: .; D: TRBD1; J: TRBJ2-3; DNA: TGTGCCAGTAGGGGATGGACAGGGGGCACAGATACGCAGTATTTT; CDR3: CASRGWTGGTDTQYF
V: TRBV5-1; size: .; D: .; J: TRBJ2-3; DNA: TGCGCCAGCAGCCTAGGACAGAGCACAGATACGCAGTATTTT; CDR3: CASSLGQSTDTQYF
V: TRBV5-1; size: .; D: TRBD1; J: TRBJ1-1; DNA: TGCGCCAGCAGCCGACCCGGGACAGGGGATACTGAAGCTTTCTTT; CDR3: CASSRPGTGDTEAFF
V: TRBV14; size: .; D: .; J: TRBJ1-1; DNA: TGTGCCAGCAGCCAACCAGTGTCGGGAGCTGAAGCTTTCTTT; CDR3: CASSQPVSGAEAFF
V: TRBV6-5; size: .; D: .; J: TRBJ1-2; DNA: TGTGCCAGCCGGCCAGGGGTAGATGGTGGCTACACCTTC; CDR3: CASRPGVDGGYTF
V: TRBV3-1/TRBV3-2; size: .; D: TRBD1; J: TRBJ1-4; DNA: TGTGCCAGCAGCCAAGATTTTACAGGGGGAGACGAAAAACTGTTTTTT; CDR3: CASSQDFTGGDEKLFF
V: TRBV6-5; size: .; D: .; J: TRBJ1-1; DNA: TGTGCCATCGGCAGGGGCACTGAAGCTTTCTTT; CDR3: CAIGRGTEAFF
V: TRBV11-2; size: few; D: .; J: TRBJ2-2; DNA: TGTGCCAGCAGCTTAGTCTACAACACCGGGGAGCTGTTTTTT; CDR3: CASSLVYNTGELFF
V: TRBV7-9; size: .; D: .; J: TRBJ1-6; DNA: TGTGCCAGCAGCTTAGGCGACAGTGTGGTGAGATCACCCCTCCACTTT; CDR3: CASSLGDSVVRSPLHF
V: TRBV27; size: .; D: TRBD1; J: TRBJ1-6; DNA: TGTGCCAGCAGTTTACAGGCAGGGGGCCGGCCCCTCCACTTT; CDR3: CASSLQAGGRPLHF
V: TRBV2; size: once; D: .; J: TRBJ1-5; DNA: TGTGCCAGCAGAGCGGGCAATCAGCCCCAGCATTTT; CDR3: CASRAGNQPQHF
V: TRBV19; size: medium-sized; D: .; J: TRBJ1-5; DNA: TGTGCCAGTAGTGCATCAGGGATGGGGAGCAATCAGCCCCAGCATTTT; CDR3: CASSASGMGSNQPQHF